A selection of T cell receptor beta chains follows, all from one sample in a study of beta chain features in type 1 diabetes. The method was immunoSEQ multiplex PCR; TCRdb's version includes in-frame clones alone and lacks a portion of them. The sample has around 160,000 clones, roughly 60% seen once. Sequencing used naive CD4+ T cells from blood. These TCRs come from a man in his thirties or forties with type 1 diabetes. The CDR3 runs from the conserved cysteine through the conserved F or W. A D gene is named only where the DNA matches it firmly. Clone size is not always given. Where it is, it says once, few, many or a class for expanded clones.

size	V	length	D	J	CDR3	DNA
.	TRBV19	15	TRBD1	TRBJ2-5	CASSPAGQGEETQYF	TGTGCCAGTTCGCCGGCGGGACAGGGGGAAGAGACCCAGTACTTC
.	TRBV25-1	15	.	TRBJ2-3	CASSEVPGSWNTQYF	TGTGCCAGCAGTGAAGTCCCTGGATCCTGGAATACGCAGTATTTT
.	TRBV30	13	.	TRBJ1-3	CAWSTLTGNTIYF	TGTGCCTGGAGCACCCTGACTGGAAACACCATATATTTT
.	TRBV9	16	TRBD1	TRBJ2-3	CASSVGTGVFTDTQYF	TGTGCCAGCAGCGTAGGAACAGGGGTATTCACAGATACGCAGTATTTT
.	TRBV9	14	TRBD1	TRBJ1-1	CASSVLGTDTEAFF	TGTGCCAGCAGCGTACTGGGGACAGACACTGAAGCTTTCTTT
.	TRBV7-9	14	.	TRBJ2-5	CASSLAGSQETQYF	TGTGCCAGCAGCTTAGCAGGGAGTCAAGAGACCCAGTACTTC
.	TRBV29-1	13	.	TRBJ1-1	CSVEGQGITEAFF	TGCAGCGTTGAAGGGCAGGGGATCACTGAAGCTTTCTTT
.	TRBV7-9	14	.	TRBJ1-1	CASSSAVGKTEAFF	TGTGCCAGCAGCTCCGCCGTGGGGAAAACTGAAGCTTTCTTT
few	TRBV5-1	12	.	TRBJ2-7	CASRHTGFEQYF	TGCGCCAGCAGACATACAGGGTTCGAGCAGTACTTC
few	TRBV29-1	15	.	TRBJ2-7	CSVYDTTGSPYEQYF	TGCAGCGTGTACGATACTACAGGGTCCCCCTACGAGCAGTACTTC
.	TRBV7-8	13	TRBD1	TRBJ1-2	CASTMTGGYGYTF	TGTGCCAGCACCATGACAGGGGGATATGGCTACACCTTC
.	TRBV29-1	12	.	TRBJ2-7	CSVTPSSYEQYF	TGCAGCGTTACCCCCAGCTCCTACGAGCAGTACTTC
few	TRBV4-3	16	TRBD1	TRBJ1-6	CASSQEWDRGDSPLHF	TGCGCCAGCAGCCAAGAGTGGGACAGGGGCGATTCACCCCTCCACTTT
.	TRBV5-6	14	.	TRBJ2-3	CASSLAGVTDTQYF	TGTGCCAGCAGCTTGGCGGGGGTCACAGATACGCAGTATTTT
few	TRBV25-1	14	.	TRBJ2-7	CASSPAGSTYEQYF	TGTGCCAGCAGCCCTGCGGGTTCGACCTACGAGCAGTACTTC
.	TRBV29-1	13	.	TRBJ1-2	CSVEKVRRDGYTF	TGCAGCGTTGAAAAGGTCAGGAGGGATGGCTACACCTTC
once	TRBV7-9	14	TRBD1	TRBJ1-1	CASSPQGANTEAFF	TGTGCCAGCAGCCCGCAGGGGGCCAACACTGAAGCTTTCTTT
.	TRBV29-1	14	.	TRBJ2-1	CSVIPLALGNEQFF	TGCAGCGTTATTCCCCTAGCACTAGGCAATGAGCAGTTCTTC
.	TRBV4-1	15	TRBD2	TRBJ2-5	CASSQLGLAYETQYF	TGCGCCAGCAGCCAACTTGGACTAGCATACGAGACCCAGTACTTC
.	TRBV2	13	TRBD1	TRBJ1-2	CASSEDRGFGYTF	TGTGCCAGCAGTGAGGACAGGGGATTTGGCTACACCTTC
.	TRBV18	14	TRBD1	TRBJ2-3	CASSPGTDRDTQYF	TGTGCCAGCTCACCTGGGACAGATAGAGATACGCAGTATTTT
.	TRBV7-2	13	.	TRBJ2-3	CASSLSPTDTQYF	TGTGCCAGCAGCTTATCGCCCACAGATACGCAGTATTTT
once	TRBV2	14	TRBD1	TRBJ2-7	CASGEGQATNEQYF	TGTGCCAGCGGAGAGGGACAGGCCACTAACGAGCAGTACTTC
few	TRBV29-1	13	.	TRBJ2-1	CSVGPTGYNEQFF	TGCAGCGTTGGGCCTACAGGGTACAATGAGCAGTTCTTC
.	TRBV30	12	TRBD1	TRBJ1-2	CAWDRGYYGYTF	TGTGCCTGGGACAGGGGCTACTATGGCTACACCTTC
.	TRBV5-1	15	TRBD2	TRBJ2-3	CASSSGTSGTDTQYF	TGCGCCAGCAGCTCCGGGACTAGCGGCACAGATACGCAGTATTTT
.	TRBV15	13	.	TRBJ2-7	CATSRDHDEEQYF	TGTGCCACCAGCAGAGACCATGACGAAGAGCAGTACTTC
.	TRBV2	11	.	TRBJ2-2	CASKSSRELFF	TGTGCCAGCAAGTCCTCGAGGGAGCTGTTTTTT
.	TRBV30	13	.	TRBJ2-3	CAWSVGGSDTQYF	TGTGCCTGGAGTGTGGGGGGCTCAGATACGCAGTATTTT
.	TRBV29-1	15	TRBD1	TRBJ2-7	CSVRLGQDLHYEQYF	TGCAGCGTTAGATTGGGACAGGACCTACACTACGAGCAGTACTTC
few	TRBV7-9	14	.	TRBJ1-2	CASSNAGDYYGYTF	TGTGCCAGCAGCAACGCGGGGGACTACTATGGCTACACCTTC
.	TRBV9	17	TRBD2	TRBJ2-5	CASSAQPLAGGQETQYF	TGTGCCAGCAGCGCCCAGCCCCTAGCGGGGGGACAAGAGACCCAGTACTTC
.	TRBV25-1	14	.	TRBJ2-2	CASSGQLNTGELFF	TGTGCCAGCAGTGGACAGCTGAACACCGGGGAGCTGTTTTTT
.	TRBV11-3	15	TRBD2	TRBJ2-3	CASSGRLTSVDTQYF	TGTGCCAGCAGCGGGCGGTTGACTAGCGTGGATACGCAGTATTTT
.	TRBV7-9	14	.	TRBJ1-6	CASSLEGMGSPLHF	TGTGCCAGCAGCTTAGAGGGAATGGGTTCACCCCTCCACTTT
.	TRBV4-3	16	TRBD1	TRBJ2-1	CASSQGRTGPYNEQFF	TGCGCCAGCAGCCAAGGCAGGACAGGCCCCTACAATGAGCAGTTCTTC
.	TRBV9	15	.	TRBJ2-5	CASSEAGGDQETQYF	TGTGCCAGCAGCGAGGCAGGGGGGGACCAAGAGACCCAGTACTTC
.	TRBV29-1	12	TRBD1	TRBJ2-7	CSVGRGLYEQYF	TGCAGCGTTGGCAGGGGGCTCTACGAGCAGTACTTC
.	TRBV28	10	.	TRBJ2-7	CASSSSRQYF	TGTGCCAGCAGTTCTTCCCGGCAGTACTTC
few	TRBV30	15	TRBD1	TRBJ2-1	CAWSLRTGWYNEQFF	TGTGCCTGGAGCCTCCGGACAGGGTGGTACAATGAGCAGTTCTTC
.	TRBV18	13	.	TRBJ1-6	CASAPGQNSPLHF	TGTGCCAGCGCCCCGGGGCAGAATTCACCCCTCCACTTT
few	TRBV9	13	.	TRBJ1-5	CASSVGEHRAQHF	TGTGCCAGCAGCGTAGGGGAGCATCGAGCCCAGCATTTT
once	TRBV11-2	14	.	TRBJ2-5	CASSSGRPQETQYF	TGTGCCAGCAGCTCGGGACGGCCGCAAGAGACCCAGTACTTC
.	TRBV7-2	11	.	TRBJ2-7	CASSLRYEQYF	TGTGCCAGCAGCCTGAGATACGAGCAGTACTTC
.	TRBV29-1	12	.	TRBJ1-1	CSVADRNTEAFF	TGCAGCGTGGCGGACAGGAACACTGAAGCTTTCTTT
few	TRBV7-9	12	.	TRBJ2-7	CASSLGAYEQYF	TGTGCCAGCAGCTTAGGGGCCTACGAGCAGTACTTC
few	TRBV23-1	12	.	TRBJ2-1	CASTPRGWPAFF	TGCGCCAGCACCCCCCGAGGGTGGCCAGCGTTCTTC
.	TRBV7-9	15	TRBD1	TRBJ1-4	CASSLKGAANEKLFF	TGTGCCAGCAGCTTAAAGGGGGCGGCTAATGAAAAACTGTTTTTT
.	TRBV2	15	.	TRBJ2-4	CASSENDLGLDIQYF	TGTGCCAGCAGTGAAAATGACTTGGGTTTGGACATTCAGTACTTC
.	TRBV23-1	15	.	TRBJ2-7	CASSPSGPPSYEQYF	TGCGCCAGCAGTCCCTCAGGGCCGCCCTCCTACGAGCAGTACTTC
.	TRBV14	18	.	TRBJ2-2	CASSQDFMAGPNTGELFF	TGTGCCAGCAGCCAAGATTTCATGGCGGGGCCGAACACCGGGGAGCTGTTTTTT
.	TRBV13	13	.	TRBJ2-7	CASSPRSSYEQYF	TGTGCCAGCAGCCCAAGGAGCTCCTACGAGCAGTACTTC
.	TRBV29-1	12	.	TRBJ1-1	CSVEGGNTEAFF	TGCAGCGTTGAAGGAGGGAACACTGAAGCTTTCTTT
.	TRBV29-1	14	.	TRBJ2-3	CSVEDRVGTDTQYF	TGCAGCGTTGAAGATCGGGTAGGCACAGATACGCAGTATTTT
.	TRBV4-1	17	.	TRBJ1-1	CASSQGGGLSLRAEAFF	TGCGCCAGCAGCCAAGGGGGAGGGCTTAGTCTTAGGGCTGAAGCTTTCTTT
.	TRBV7-9	14	TRBD1	TRBJ2-6	CASSPGQGHNVLTF	TGTGCCAGCAGTCCCGGACAGGGCCACAACGTCCTGACTTTC
.	TRBV29-1	13	.	TRBJ1-6	CSVEEEVGSPLHF	TGCAGCGTTGAAGAGGAGGTGGGATCACCCCTCCACTTT
.	TRBV28	15	TRBD1	TRBJ2-4	CASSPGQDRKNIQYF	TGTGCCAGCAGTCCCGGACAGGACCGCAAAAACATTCAGTACTTC
.	TRBV30	16	TRBD1	TRBJ1-4	CAWREQGAMIHEKLFF	TGTGCCTGGAGGGAACAGGGGGCAATGATTCATGAAAAACTGTTTTTT
.	TRBV30	11	.	TRBJ1-2	CAWSVSYGYTF	TGTGCCTGGAGTGTATCCTACGGCTACACCTTC